This T cell receptor beta chain comes out of a study of blood T cell repertoires in COVID-19. The overall study: The United States, Italy and Spain supplied acute and convalescent COVID-19 samples. PBMCs, B-cell-depleted T cells, or T cells were the source of the cDNA or gDNA that made up the material.

Germline CDR1 reads KGHSH; CDR2 reads LQKENI. This CDR3 comprises 14 residues. The V end was cut by 0 bases, the J end by 9 bases, with 14 bases between. Under the authors' procedure: Amplifying reference gene primers gave estimates of nucleated cell counts. The protocol was immunoSEQ multiplex PCR, while the TCRdb copy is restricted to in-frame clones and leaves out a portion. V and J calls and clone size come straight from that table; D and trimming were deduced from the DNA. The sample records about 80,000 clones, about 83% being singletons. This sequence was found in a human donor in a cohort sampled during active COVID-19. The chain recombines TRBV18 with TRBJ1-1; D might be TRBD1 (5 bases). Specimen: peripheral blood. The CDR3 nucleotides are TGTGCCAGCTCACCACCATATCGGCAGGGCCAAGCTTTCTTT. Translation gives CASSPPYRQGQAFF.